This TCR beta chain is drawn from a study of T-cell reconstitution after alpha-beta-depleted transplantation in children. Study outcomes and limitations: T-cell counts and diversity at one year post-transplant came mainly from newly produced T cells. It was reported that alpha-beta T cells came from several hundred expanded graft clones (about two months after transplant). There were some patients whose high TCRbeta diversity at day 60 came from surviving recipient T cells and thymic progenitors.

Construction of the TCRbeta library involved unique molecular identifiers. Each CDR3 protein is one row after TCRdb ran MiXCR on the PCR reads. The sample holds approximately 980,000 distinct CDR3 sequences, around 30% seen once. This clonotype has just a few counts. Its antigen is unknown. Germline V gives CDR1 SGHRS, CDR2 YFSETQ. The length of the CDR3 is 13 residues. The germline V and J ends were trimmed by 2 bases and 4 bases, with 7 bases remaining between them. This chain uses TRBV5-1 with TRBJ1-3, with D perhaps matching TRBD1 (5 bases). The sequenced sample was PBMCs, mostly from graft donor cells, obtained 360 days after TCRalphabeta/CD19-depleted stem cell transplant. This sequence was found in a boy under two years old who had a stem cell transplant for SCID, so the T cells may come from the graft donor. As DNA, the CDR3 is TGCGCCAGCAGCTTCGACAGAGGAAACACCATATATTTT. Amino acids: CASSFDRGNTIYF.